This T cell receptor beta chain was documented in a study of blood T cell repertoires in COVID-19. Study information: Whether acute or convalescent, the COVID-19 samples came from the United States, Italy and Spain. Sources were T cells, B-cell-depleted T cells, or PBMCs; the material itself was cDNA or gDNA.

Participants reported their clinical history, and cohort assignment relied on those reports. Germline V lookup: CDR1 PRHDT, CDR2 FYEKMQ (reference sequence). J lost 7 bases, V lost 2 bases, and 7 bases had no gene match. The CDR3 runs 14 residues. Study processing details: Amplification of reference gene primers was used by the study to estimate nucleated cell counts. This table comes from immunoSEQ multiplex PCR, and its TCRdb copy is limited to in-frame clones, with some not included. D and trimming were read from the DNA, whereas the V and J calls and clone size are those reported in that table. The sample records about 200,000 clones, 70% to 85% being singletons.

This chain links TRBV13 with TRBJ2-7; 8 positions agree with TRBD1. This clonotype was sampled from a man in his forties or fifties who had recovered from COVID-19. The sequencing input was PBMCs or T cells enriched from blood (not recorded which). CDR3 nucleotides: TGTGCCAGCAGCTTACGCCAGGGGGCCGGAGAGCAGTACTTC. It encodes CASSLRQGAGEQYF.